This TCR beta chain was observed in a study of shared clonotypes between healthy human individuals. Whole-study context: A few men and a couple of women, aged 18 to 49, were donors. Researchers assigned three CD4 naive, three CD4 memory, two CD8 naive and one CD8 memory plate to each donor. General study results and limits: It was only blood that was sampled, and tissue repertoires likely differ.

TCRdb's copy holds only in-frame clones and misses some; the assay was immunoSEQ multiplex PCR. Among under 600,000 clones listed, roughly 98% were seen once. Naive CD8 cells lacked CD45RO and underwent positive selection for CCR7, leaving out terminally differentiated effector memory CD45RA+ cells. In the case of this clone: What it binds is unknown.

With 5 bases clipped from V and 5 bases from J, the junction kept 7 bases outside the gene matches. In germline, CDR1 is SGHRS, CDR2 YFSETQ. CDR3 length: 15 amino acids. The origin of this receptor is a man aged 30 to 45 in good health. The sequenced sample was naive CD8+ T cells sorted from blood. The rearrangement joins TRBV5-1 to TRBJ1-5, with TRBD1 matching 10 bases. The CDR3 sequence is CASSRDRGDYQPQHF. The CDR3 bases are TGCGCCAGCAGTAGGGACAGGGGAGACTATCAGCCCCAGCATTTT. Variable domain in full (rest from reference TRBV5-1 and TRBJ1-5): KAGVTQTPRYLIKTRGQQVTLSCSPISGHRSVSWYQQTPGQGLQFLFEYFSETQRNKGNFPGRFSGRQFSNSRSEMNVSTLELGDSALYLCASSRDRGDYQPQHFGDGTRLSIL.